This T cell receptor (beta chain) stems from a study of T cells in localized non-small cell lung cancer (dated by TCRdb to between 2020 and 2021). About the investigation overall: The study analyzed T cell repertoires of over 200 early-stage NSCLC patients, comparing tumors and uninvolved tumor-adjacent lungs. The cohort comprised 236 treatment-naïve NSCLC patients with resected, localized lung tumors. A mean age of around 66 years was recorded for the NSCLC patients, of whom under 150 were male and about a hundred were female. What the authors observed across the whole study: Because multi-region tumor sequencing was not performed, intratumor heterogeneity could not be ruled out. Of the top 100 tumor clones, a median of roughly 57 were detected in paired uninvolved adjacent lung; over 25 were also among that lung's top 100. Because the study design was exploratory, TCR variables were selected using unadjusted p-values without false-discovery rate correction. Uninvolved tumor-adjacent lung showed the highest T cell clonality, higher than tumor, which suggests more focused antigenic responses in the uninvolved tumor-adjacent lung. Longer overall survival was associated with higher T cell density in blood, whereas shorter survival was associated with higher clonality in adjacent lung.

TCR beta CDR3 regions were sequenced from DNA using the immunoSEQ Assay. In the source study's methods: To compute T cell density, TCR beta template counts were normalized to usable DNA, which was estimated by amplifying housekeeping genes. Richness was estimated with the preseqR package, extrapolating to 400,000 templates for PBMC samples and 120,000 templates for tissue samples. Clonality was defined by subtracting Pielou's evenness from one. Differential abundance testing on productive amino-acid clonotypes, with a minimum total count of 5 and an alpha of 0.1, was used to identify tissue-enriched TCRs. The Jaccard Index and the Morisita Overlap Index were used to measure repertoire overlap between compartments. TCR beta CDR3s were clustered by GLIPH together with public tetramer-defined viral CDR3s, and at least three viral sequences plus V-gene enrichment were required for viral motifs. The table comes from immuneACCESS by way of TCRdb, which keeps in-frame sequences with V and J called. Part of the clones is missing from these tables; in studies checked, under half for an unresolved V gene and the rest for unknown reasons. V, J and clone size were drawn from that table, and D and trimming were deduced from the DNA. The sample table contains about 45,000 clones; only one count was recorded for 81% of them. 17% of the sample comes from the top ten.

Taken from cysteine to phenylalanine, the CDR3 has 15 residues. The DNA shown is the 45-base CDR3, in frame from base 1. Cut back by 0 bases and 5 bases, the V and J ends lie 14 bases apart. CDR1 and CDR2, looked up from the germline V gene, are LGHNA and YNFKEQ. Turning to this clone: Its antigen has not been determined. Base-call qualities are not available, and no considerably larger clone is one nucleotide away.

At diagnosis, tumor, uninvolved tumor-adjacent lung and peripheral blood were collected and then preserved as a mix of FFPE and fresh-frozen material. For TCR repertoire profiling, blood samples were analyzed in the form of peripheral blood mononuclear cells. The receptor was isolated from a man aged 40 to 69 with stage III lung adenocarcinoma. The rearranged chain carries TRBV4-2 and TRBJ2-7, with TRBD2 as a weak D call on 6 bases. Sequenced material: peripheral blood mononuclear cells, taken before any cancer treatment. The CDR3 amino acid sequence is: CASSQDSEGEDEQYF. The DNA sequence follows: TGTGCCAGCAGCCAAGATTCAGAAGGGGAGGACGAGCAGTACTTC.